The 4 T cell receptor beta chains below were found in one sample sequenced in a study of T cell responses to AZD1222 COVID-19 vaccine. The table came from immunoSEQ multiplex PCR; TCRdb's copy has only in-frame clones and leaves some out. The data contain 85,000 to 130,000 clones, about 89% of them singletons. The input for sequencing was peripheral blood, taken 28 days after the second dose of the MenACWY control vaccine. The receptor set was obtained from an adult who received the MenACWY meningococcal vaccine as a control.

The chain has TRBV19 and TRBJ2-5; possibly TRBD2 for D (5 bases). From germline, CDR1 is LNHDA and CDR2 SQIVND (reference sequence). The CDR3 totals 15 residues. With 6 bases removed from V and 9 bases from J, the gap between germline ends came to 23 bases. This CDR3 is CASSPRRPPVVPQYF. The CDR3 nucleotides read TGTGCCAGTAGCCCGAGGAGGCCTCCGGTGGTGCCCCAGTACTTC.

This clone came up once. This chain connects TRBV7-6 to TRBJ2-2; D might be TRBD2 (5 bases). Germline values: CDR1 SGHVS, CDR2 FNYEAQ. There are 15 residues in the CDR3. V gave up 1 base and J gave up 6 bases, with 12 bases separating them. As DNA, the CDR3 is TGTGCCAGCAGCTTAGAAGGAGGCTGGGCCGGGGAGCTGTTTTTT. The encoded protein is CASSLEGGWAGELFF.

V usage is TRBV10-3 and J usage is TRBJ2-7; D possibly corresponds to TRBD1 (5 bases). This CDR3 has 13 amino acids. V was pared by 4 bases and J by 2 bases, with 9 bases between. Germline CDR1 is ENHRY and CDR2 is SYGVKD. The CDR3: CAISGQGAYEQYF. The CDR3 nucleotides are TGTGCCATCAGTGGACAAGGGGCCTACGAGCAGTACTTC.

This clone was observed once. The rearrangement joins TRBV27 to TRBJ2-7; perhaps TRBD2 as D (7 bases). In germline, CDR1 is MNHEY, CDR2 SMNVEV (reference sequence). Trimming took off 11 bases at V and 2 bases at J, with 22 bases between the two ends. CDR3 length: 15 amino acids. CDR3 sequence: CAHGTGGRHPYEQYF. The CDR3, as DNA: TGTGCCCATGGAACGGGGGGCCGGCATCCCTACGAGCAGTACTTC.